These T cell receptor beta chains were read from a single sample in a study of beta chain features in type 1 diabetes. Profiling relied on immunoSEQ multiplex PCR, and the TCRdb table lists in-frame clones only, not all of them. The data show roughly 330,000 clones, roughly 13% seen once. What was sequenced was naive CD4+ T cells from blood. The receptors were sampled from a woman younger than 30 with type 1 diabetes. Each CDR3 is given with its conserved first and last residue. The D gene is left open where the match is weak. Clone sizes are given selectively: once, few, many, or a class where the clone is expanded.

J gene	CDR3 length	D gene	V gene	clone size	CDR3 DNA	CDR3 protein
TRBJ1-5	14	TRBD1	TRBV18	NA	TGTGCCAGCTCTTCGGACAGGGTAGGTCAGCCCCAGCATTTT	CASSSDRVGQPQHF
TRBJ2-5	13	NA	TRBV5-1	NA	TGCGCCAGCAGCTCCAGGGGAGAAGAGACCCAGTACTTC	CASSSRGEETQYF
TRBJ2-5	14	NA	TRBV7-3	NA	TGTGCCAGCAGCTTGGGCGGGTCACAAGAGACCCAGTACTTC	CASSLGGSQETQYF
TRBJ2-2	17	NA	TRBV11-3	NA	TGTGCCAGCAGCTTGTCCCCTAGCTCCGTGAACACCGGGGAGCTGTTTTTT	CASSLSPSSVNTGELFF
TRBJ1-1	11	NA	TRBV30	few	TGTGCCTGGAATGATCAGGGTGAAGCTTTCTTT	CAWNDQGEAFF
TRBJ1-3	15	NA	TRBV18	NA	TGTGCCAGCTCATCCGGACAGACCTCTGGAAACACCATATATTTT	CASSSGQTSGNTIYF
TRBJ2-4	18	NA	TRBV9	few	TGTGCCAGCAGCGTAGAACAGGGGGGGACGCGGGCCGAAAACATTCAGTACTTC	CASSVEQGGTRAENIQYF
TRBJ2-5	18	TRBD2	TRBV7-8	NA	TGTGCTTCAGCGCAGAGGGGCGGGAGGGGGGGATGGCAAGAGACCCAGTACTTC	CASAQRGGRGGWQETQYF
TRBJ1-5	15	TRBD1	TRBV28	NA	TGTGCAGTTAAGAACAGGGGGCTATCGAATCAGCCCCAGCATTTT	CAVKNRGLSNQPQHF
TRBJ2-5	14	NA	TRBV6-6	NA	TGTGCCAGCAGGCCGCAGGGAGGAGGGGAGACCCAGTACTTC	CASRPQGGGETQYF
TRBJ2-1	15	TRBD2	TRBV11-3	few	TGTGCCAGCAGCCTCGGGGGGACTAGCGAGAATGAGCAGTTCTTC	CASSLGGTSENEQFF
TRBJ1-2	15	NA	TRBV18	NA	TGTGCCAGCTCACCAGGGGCCGGCACCAACTATGGCTACACCTTC	CASSPGAGTNYGYTF
TRBJ2-1	17	TRBD2	TRBV5-4	NA	TGTGCCAGCAGCCCCAGCCAACTAGCGGGAGGCTACAATGAGCAGTTCTTC	CASSPSQLAGGYNEQFF
TRBJ2-7	18	TRBD2	TRBV7-6	NA	TGTGCCAGCAGCTTAGCGTGGAGGGGACTAGCGGGAGCCTACGAGCAGTACTTC	CASSLAWRGLAGAYEQYF
TRBJ1-1	13	TRBD1	TRBV9	NA	TGTGCCAGCAGCCGACAGGGGGTGACTGAAGCTTTCTTT	CASSRQGVTEAFF
TRBJ1-2	17	NA	TRBV15	NA	TGTGCCACCAGCGCTAAACCGACAGTCGGCTTCTATGTTGGATACACCTTC	CATSAKPTVGFYVGYTF
TRBJ2-2	16	TRBD2	TRBV5-1	NA	TGCGCCAGCAGCGGATTAGCGGGAGTATGGACCGGGGAGCTGTTTTTT	CASSGLAGVWTGELFF
TRBJ2-5	14	NA	TRBV7-2	NA	TGTGCCAGCAGCTTATACGCCAGGGGAGAGACCCAGTACTTC	CASSLYARGETQYF
TRBJ2-5	11	NA	TRBV4-3	many	TGCGCCATCGTTAGCCAAGAGACCCAGTACTTC	CAIVSQETQYF
TRBJ2-1	11	NA	TRBV20-1	NA	TGCAGTGCTAGAGCCGGACTAGAGCAGTTCTTC	CSARAGLEQFF
TRBJ1-2	12	NA	TRBV6-6	NA	TGTGCCAGCAGTTACCCCAAACAGGGTCCAACCTTC	CASSYPKQGPTF
TRBJ2-7	14	NA	TRBV28	few	TGTGCCAGCATTAGCCCGGGACTGAGCTACGAGCAGTACTTC	CASISPGLSYEQYF
TRBJ1-4	15	NA	TRBV5-1	few	TGCGCCAGCAGCGCCGGGACTCTTCGGAGTGAAAAACTGTTTTTT	CASSAGTLRSEKLFF
TRBJ2-1	13	NA	TRBV27	NA	TGTGCCAGCAGTTTACAGTACTACAATGAGCAGTTCTTC	CASSLQYYNEQFF
TRBJ2-5	16	TRBD2	TRBV4-1	few	TGCGCCAGCAGCCAAGAAGGTCTAGCGGGACAAGAGACCCAGTACTTC	CASSQEGLAGQETQYF
TRBJ1-5	17	TRBD1	TRBV18	NA	TGTGCCAGCTCCCGAGGTCGGGACAGGGGGCAGGATCAGCCCCAGCATTTT	CASSRGRDRGQDQPQHF